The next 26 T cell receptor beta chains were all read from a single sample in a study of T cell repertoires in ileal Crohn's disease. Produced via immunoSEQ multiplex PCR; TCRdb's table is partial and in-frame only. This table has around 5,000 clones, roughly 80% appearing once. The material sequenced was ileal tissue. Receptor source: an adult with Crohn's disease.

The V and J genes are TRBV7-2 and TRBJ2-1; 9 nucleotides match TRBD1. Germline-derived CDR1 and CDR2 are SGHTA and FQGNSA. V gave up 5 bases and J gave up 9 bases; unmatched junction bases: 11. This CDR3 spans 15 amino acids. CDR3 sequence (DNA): TGTGCCAGCAGCCCCTTAGGGGGGACAGGGCTTGAGCAGTTCTTC. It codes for CASSPLGGTGLEQFF.

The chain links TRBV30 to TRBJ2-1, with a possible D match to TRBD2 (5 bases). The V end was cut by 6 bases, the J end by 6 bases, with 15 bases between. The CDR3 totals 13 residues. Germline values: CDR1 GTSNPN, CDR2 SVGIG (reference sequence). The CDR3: CACSTGYFNEQFF. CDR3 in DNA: TGTGCCTGTTCGACGGGGTATTTCAATGAGCAGTTCTTC.

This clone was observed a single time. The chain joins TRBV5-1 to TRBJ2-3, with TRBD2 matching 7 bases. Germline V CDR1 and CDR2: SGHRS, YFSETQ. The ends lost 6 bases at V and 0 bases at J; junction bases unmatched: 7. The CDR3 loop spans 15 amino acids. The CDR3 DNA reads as TGCGCCAGCATTGAGCGGGGTTCTAGCACAGATACGCAGTATTTT. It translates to CASIERGSSTDTQYF.

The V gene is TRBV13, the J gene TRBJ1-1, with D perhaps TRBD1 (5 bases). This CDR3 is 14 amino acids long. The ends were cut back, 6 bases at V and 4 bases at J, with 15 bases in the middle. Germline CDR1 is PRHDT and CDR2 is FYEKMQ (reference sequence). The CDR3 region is CASSPAGGVTEAFF. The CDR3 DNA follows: TGTGCCAGCAGTCCGGCCGGGGGAGTCACTGAAGCTTTCTTT.

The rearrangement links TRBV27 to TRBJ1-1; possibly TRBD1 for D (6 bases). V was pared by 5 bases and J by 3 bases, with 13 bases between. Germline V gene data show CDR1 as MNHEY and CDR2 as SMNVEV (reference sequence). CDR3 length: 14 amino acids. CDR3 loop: CASSPVDSYTEAFF. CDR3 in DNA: TGTGCCAGCAGTCCTGTGGACAGTTACACTGAAGCTTTCTTT.

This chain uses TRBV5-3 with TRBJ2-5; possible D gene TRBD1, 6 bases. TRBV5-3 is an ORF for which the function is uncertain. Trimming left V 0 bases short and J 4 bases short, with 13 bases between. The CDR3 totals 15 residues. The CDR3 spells CARSLGVGGGETQYF. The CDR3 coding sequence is TGTGCCAGAAGCTTGGGAGTTGGGGGCGGAGAGACCCAGTACTTC.

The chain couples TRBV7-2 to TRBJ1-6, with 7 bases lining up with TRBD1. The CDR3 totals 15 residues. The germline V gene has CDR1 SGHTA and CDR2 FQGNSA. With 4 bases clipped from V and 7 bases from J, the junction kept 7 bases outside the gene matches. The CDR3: CASSSPTGDNSPLHF. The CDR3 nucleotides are TGTGCCAGCAGCTCCCCAACAGGGGACAATTCACCCCTCCACTTT.

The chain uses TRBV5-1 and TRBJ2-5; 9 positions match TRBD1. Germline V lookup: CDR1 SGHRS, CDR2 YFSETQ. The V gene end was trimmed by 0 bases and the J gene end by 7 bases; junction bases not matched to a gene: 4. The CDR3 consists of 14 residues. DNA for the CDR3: TGCGCCAGCAGCTTGGAGGGACAGGGACGGACCCAGTACTTC. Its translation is CASSLEGQGRTQYF.

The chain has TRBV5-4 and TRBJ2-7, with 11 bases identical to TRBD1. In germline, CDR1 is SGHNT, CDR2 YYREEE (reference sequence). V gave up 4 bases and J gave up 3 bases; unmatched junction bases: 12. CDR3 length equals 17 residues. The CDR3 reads CASSRSSSGTGGYEQYF. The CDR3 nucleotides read TGTGCCAGCAGCCGAAGTTCCTCCGGGACAGGGGGCTACGAGCAGTACTTC.

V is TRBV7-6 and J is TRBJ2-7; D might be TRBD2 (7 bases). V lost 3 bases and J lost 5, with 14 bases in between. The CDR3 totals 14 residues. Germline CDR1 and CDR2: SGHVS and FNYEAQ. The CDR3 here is CASSLRGGRDEQYF. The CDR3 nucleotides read TGTGCCAGCAGCTTGAGGGGGGGGCGGGACGAGCAGTACTTC. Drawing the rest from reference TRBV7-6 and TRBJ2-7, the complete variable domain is GAGVSQSPRYKVTKRGQDVALRCDPISGHVSLYWYRQALGQGPEFLTYFNYEAQQDKSGLPNDRFSAERPEGSISTLTIQRTEQRDSAMYRCASSLRGGRDEQYFGPGTRLTVT.

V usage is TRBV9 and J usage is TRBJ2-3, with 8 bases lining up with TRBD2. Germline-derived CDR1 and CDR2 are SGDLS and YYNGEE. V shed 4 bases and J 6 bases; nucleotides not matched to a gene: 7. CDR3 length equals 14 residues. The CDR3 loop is CASSRREGGDTQYF. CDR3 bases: TGTGCCAGCAGCAGACGGGAGGGGGGGGATACGCAGTATTTT.

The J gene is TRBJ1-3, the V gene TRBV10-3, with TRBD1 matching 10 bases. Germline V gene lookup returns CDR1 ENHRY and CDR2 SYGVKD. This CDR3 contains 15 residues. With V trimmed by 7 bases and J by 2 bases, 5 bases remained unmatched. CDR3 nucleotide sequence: TGTGCCATCAATGCCGACAGGGGGCCTGGAAACACCATATATTTT. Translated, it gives CAINADRGPGNTIYF.

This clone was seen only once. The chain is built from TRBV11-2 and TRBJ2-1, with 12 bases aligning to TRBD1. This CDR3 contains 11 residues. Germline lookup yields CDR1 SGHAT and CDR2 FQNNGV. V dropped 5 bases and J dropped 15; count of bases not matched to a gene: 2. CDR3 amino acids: CASSPGQGAFF. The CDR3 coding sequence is TGTGCCAGCAGCCCGGGACAGGGGGCGTTCTTC.

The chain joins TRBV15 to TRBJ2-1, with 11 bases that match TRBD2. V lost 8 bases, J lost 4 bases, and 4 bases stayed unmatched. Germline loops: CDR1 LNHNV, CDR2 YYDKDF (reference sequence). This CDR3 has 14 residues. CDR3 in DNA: TGTGCCACCCGCGGGACTAGCGGTTACAATGAGCAGTTCTTC. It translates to CATRGTSGYNEQFF.

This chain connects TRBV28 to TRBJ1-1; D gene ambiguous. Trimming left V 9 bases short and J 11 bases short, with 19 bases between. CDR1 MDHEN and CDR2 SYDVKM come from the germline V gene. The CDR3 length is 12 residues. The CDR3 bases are TGTGCCAGTGTTACCCCTCCGACACGGGCTTTCTTT. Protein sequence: CASVTPPTRAFF.

CDR3 in amino acids: CASSQDRGSPLHF. The DNA of the CDR3 is TGCGCCAGCAGCCAAGATCGGGGTTCACCCCTCCACTTT. The V and J genes are TRBV4-3 and TRBJ1-6; no clear D. The V end was cut by 0 bases, the J end by 9 bases, with 6 bases between. Germline V gene sequence: CDR1 LGHNA, CDR2 YSLEER. This CDR3 region has 13 residues.

For the CDR3, the DNA is TGTGCCAGCTCACCAGTCAGGGGCCTGAACACTGAAGCTTTCTTT. Residues: CASSPVRGLNTEAFF. The V and J genes are TRBV18 and TRBJ1-1, with D possibly being TRBD1 (6 bases). The CDR3 contains 15 residues. From germline, CDR1 is KGHSH and CDR2 LQKENI. Trimming removed 2 bases at V and 0 bases at J, with 10 bases between.

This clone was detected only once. The DNA for the CDR3 is TGTGCCACCAGCAGAGTTCCCTCGGAAAAACTGTTTTTT. It is translated as CATSRVPSEKLFF. The chain joins TRBV15 to TRBJ1-4; D is unresolved. From germline, CDR1 is LNHNV and CDR2 YYDKDF (reference sequence). V was clipped by 1 base and J by 8 bases, with 8 bases between them. The CDR3 extends over 13 amino acids.

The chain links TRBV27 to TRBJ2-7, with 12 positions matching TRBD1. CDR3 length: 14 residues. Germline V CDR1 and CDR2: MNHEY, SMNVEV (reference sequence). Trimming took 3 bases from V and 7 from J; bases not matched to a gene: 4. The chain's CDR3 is CASSFGTGGREQYF. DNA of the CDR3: TGTGCCAGCAGTTTCGGGACAGGGGGCCGGGAGCAGTACTTC.

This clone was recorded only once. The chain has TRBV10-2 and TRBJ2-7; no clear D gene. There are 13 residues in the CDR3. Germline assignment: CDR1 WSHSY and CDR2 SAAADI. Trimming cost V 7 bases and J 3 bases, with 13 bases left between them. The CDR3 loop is CASKSGTNYEQYF. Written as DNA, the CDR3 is TGCGCCAGCAAAAGTGGCACCAACTACGAGCAGTACTTC.

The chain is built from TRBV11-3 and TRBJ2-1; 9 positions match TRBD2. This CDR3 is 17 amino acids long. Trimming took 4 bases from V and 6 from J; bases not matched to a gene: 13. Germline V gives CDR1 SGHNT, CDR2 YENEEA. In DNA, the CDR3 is TGTGCCAGCAGCTCGGGGGGCCCGGAAGCGGGAGGCAATGAGCAGTTCTTC. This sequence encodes CASSSGGPEAGGNEQFF.

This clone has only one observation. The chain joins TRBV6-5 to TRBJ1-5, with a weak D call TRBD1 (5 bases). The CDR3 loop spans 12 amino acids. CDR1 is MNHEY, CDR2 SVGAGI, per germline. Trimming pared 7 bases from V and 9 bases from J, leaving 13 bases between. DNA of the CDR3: TGTGCCAGCAACGCCAATAGGGGGCCCCAGCATTTT. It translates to CASNANRGPQHF.

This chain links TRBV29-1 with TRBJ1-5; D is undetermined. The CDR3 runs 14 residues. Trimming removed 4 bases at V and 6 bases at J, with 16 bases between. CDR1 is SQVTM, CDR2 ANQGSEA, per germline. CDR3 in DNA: TGCAGCGTTGCAGACGGGAGGGTTGCTCAGCCCCAGCATTTT. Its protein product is CSVADGRVAQPQHF.

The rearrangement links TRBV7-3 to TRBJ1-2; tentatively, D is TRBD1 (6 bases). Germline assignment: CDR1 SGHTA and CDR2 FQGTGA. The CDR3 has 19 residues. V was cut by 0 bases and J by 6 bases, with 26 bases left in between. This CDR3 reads CASSLTLEQGEYGLDGYTF. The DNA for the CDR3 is TGTGCCAGCAGCTTAACGCTTGAACAGGGAGAGTACGGCTTGGATGGCTACACCTTC. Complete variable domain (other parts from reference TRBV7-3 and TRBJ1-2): GAGVSQTPSNKVTEKGKYVELRCDPISGHTALYWYRQSLGQGPEFLIYFQGTGAADDSGLPNDRFFAVRPEGSVSTLKIQRTERGDSAVYLCASSLTLEQGEYGLDGYTFGSGTRLTVV.

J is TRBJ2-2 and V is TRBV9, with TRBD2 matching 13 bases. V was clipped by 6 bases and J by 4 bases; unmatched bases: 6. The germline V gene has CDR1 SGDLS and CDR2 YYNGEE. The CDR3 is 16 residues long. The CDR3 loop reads CASKGTSGGGTGELFF. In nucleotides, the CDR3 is TGTGCCAGCAAGGGAACTAGCGGGGGGGGCACCGGGGAGCTGTTTTTT. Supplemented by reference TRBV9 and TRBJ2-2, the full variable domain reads DSGVTQTPKHLITATGQRVTLRCSPRSGDLSVYWYQQSLDQGLQFLIQYYNGEERAKGNILERFSAQQFPDLHSELNLSSLELGDSALYFCASKGTSGGGTGELFFGEGSRLTVL.

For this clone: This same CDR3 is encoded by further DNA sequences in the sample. CDR3 region: CASSPGQTYEQYF. The CDR3 DNA reads as TGTGCCAGTAGCCCGGGACAGACCTACGAGCAGTACTTC. The chain couples TRBV19 to TRBJ2-7; 7 bases map to TRBD1. The CDR3 spans 13 residues. Germline-derived CDR1 and CDR2 are LNHDA and SQIVND (reference sequence). Unmatched junction bases numbered 4, after V lost 6 bases and J lost 2 bases.